Sequencing of this T cell receptor (beta chain) was carried out in a study of control samples from healthy donors and cancer patients. Germline CDR1 and CDR2: SQVTM and ANQGSEA. Between the trimmed V and J ends, which lost 6 bases and 5 bases, there was a span of 11 bases. The CDR3 runs to 11 residues. Here immunoSEQ multiplex PCR was the method, and the copy in TCRdb shows in-frame clones only, minus some. The sample includes 100,000 to 150,000 clones, around 86% of them seen just once. The receptor's source is a man in his forties or fifties in good health. The material sequenced was blood. V is TRBV29-1 and J is TRBJ2-7; unclear D gene. CDR3 protein: CSVAGWDEQYF. The CDR3 nucleotides are TGCAGCGTCGCAGGCTGGGACGAGCAGTACTTC.